The clone carrying this T cell receptor (beta chain) was observed a handful of times. Antigen: not known. PCR primers comprised 60 Vbeta and 13 Jbeta primers. Sequenced by immunoSEQ multiplex PCR; TCRdb stores in-frame clones only, minus some. Found here are around 200,000 clones, approximately 70% of them singletons; the top ten hold 2% to 3%. The entry originates in a study of cytomegalovirus exposure and HLA in healthy donors. The study's findings and limits: The classifier reportedly diagnosed cytomegalovirus status with high specificity and sensitivity. One later analysis reportedly identified an Asian-associated ancestry cluster that showed fewer N-insertions than the approximately 700-donor mean.

V gave up 4 bases and J gave up 2 bases, with 22 bases separating them. Germline-derived CDR1 and CDR2 are MDHEN and SYDVKM. This CDR3 is 18 amino acids long. Sequencing was performed on PBMCs. This chain links TRBV28 with TRBJ2-3; possibly TRBD2 for D (5 bases). The sequence derives from a man aged 40-50 years in good health and CMV-seropositive. CDR3 region: CASSSPGLAGYYTDTQYF. For the CDR3, the DNA is TGTGCCAGCAGTTCCCCTGGGCTAGCAGGTTATTACACAGATACGCAGTATTTT.